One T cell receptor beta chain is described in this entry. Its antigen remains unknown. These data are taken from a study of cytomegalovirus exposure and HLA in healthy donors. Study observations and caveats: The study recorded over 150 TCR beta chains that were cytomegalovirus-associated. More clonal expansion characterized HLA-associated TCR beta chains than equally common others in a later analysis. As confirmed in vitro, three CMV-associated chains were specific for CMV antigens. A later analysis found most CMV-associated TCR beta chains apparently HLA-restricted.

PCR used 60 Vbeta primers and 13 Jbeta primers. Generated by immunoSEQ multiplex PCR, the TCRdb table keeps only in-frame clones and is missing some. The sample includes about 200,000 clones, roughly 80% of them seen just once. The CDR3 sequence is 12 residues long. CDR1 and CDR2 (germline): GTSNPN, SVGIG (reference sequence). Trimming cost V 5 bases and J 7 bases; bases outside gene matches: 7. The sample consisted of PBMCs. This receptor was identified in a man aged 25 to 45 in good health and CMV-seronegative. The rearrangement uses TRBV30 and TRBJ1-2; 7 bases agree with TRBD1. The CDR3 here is CAWDRAECGYTF. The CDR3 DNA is TGTGCCTGGGACAGGGCGGAGTGTGGCTACACCTTC.